This TCR beta chain was profiled in a study of blood T cell repertoires in COVID-19. Study information: T cells, B-cell-depleted T cells, or PBMCs provided the cDNA or gDNA that served as material.

In the original workflow: The authors estimated nucleated cell counts from reference gene primer amplification. Profiled with immunoSEQ multiplex PCR; TCRdb holds only in-frame clones, not every one. The DNA was the basis for D and trimming; V, J and clone size are from that table. This sample yields fewer than 300,000 clones, of which 75% to 95% are seen a single time; around 2.5% belongs to the top ten. The germline CDR1 and CDR2 sequences are SNHLY and FYNNEI. CDR3 size: 15 residues. With 6 bases clipped from V and 3 bases from J, the junction kept 7 bases outside the gene matches. The chain is built from TRBV2 and TRBJ2-5, with TRBD2 identical over 10 bases. This sequence originates from a person aged 18 to 30 with COVID-19, enrolled during active disease. Sample: peripheral blood. The CDR3 here is CASRAGLAEKETQYF. The CDR3 DNA sequence: TGTGCCAGCAGGGCTGGACTAGCGGAAAAAGAGACCCAGTACTTC. Drawing the rest from reference TRBV2 and TRBJ2-5, the complete variable domain is EPEVTQTPSHQVTQMGQEVILRCVPISNHLYFYWYRQILGQKVEFLVSFYNNEISEKSEIFDDQFSVERPDGSNFTLKIRSTKLEDSAMYFCASRAGLAEKETQYFGPGTRLLVL.